This T cell receptor beta chain was captured by sequencing in a study of T cells after yellow fever vaccination. This clonotype was counted only a few times. With 1 base removed from V and 4 bases from J, the gap between germline ends came to 13 bases. The V gene's germline CDR1 is DFQATT and CDR2 SNEGSKA (reference sequence). The CDR3 is made up of 14 amino acids. Each CDR3 protein is one row after TCRdb ran MiXCR on the 5' RACE reads. The sample shows 200,000 to 250,000 distinct CDR3 sequences, less than 3.5% of them seen only once. The clonotype comes from a young man who received the YFV17D yellow fever vaccine. J is TRBJ1-1 and V is TRBV20-1; perhaps TRBD1 as D (6 bases). The sample was CD4+ T cells sorted from PBMCs, taken 10 days after the yellow fever booster vaccination. The CDR3 DNA reads as TGCAGTGCTAGAGCGGGGGCGCTGCGCACTGAAGCTTTCTTT. It specifies CSARAGALRTEAFF.